The 9 T cell receptor beta chains listed next were all sequenced from one sample in a study of blood T cell repertoires in COVID-19. Repertoires were generated with immunoSEQ multiplex PCR, while TCRdb's copy carries only in-frame clones and drops some. The table has some 73,000 clones, 85% seen once. The specimen was peripheral blood. All receptors come from an elderly woman with active or convalescent COVID-19.

The J gene is TRBJ2-7, the V gene TRBV28, with D possibly matching TRBD1 (5 bases). The V end was cut by 2 bases, the J end by 4 bases, with 12 bases between. The CDR3 loop spans 14 amino acids. Germline V CDR1 and CDR2: MDHEN, SYDVKM. As DNA, the CDR3 is TGTGCCAGCAGTTTAGTAGGACAAGGTTACGAGCAGTACTTC. Translated: CASSLVGQGYEQYF.

This chain links TRBV6-2 or TRBV6-3 with TRBJ2-1; TRBD2 aligns across 7 bases. Germline assignment: CDR1 MNHEY and CDR2 SVGEGT. Trimming cost V 6 bases and J 6 bases; bases outside gene matches: 11. The CDR3 runs 15 residues. The CDR3 nucleotides read TGTGCCAGCAGGCCTCTGGGGGAGGGGCCCAATGAGCAGTTCTTC. It yields the protein CASRPLGEGPNEQFF.

This chain joins TRBV19 and TRBJ2-5; 11 bases match TRBD1. Germline V gives CDR1 LNHDA, CDR2 SQIVND (reference sequence). The trim removed 7 bases at V and 5 bases at J, leaving 9 bases unmatched. This CDR3 is built from 15 residues. In DNA, the CDR3 is TGTGCCAGTACGGCTTTCGGACAGGGGGCGGAGACCCAGTACTTC. Encoded protein: CASTAFGQGAETQYF.

The V call is TRBV19, the J call TRBJ2-5; a possible D gene is TRBD2 (6 bases). V shed 6 bases and J shed 2 bases, with 10 bases lying between them. CDR1 LNHDA and CDR2 SQIVND come from the germline V gene (reference sequence). CDR3 size: 13 residues. The CDR3 region is CASRRGPQETQYF. DNA of the CDR3: TGTGCCAGTAGGCGGGGACCGCAAGAGACCCAGTACTTC.

The V and J genes are TRBV6-5 and TRBJ2-3, with unresolved D. CDR1 and CDR2 (germline): MNHEY, SVGAGI. Trimming pared 7 bases from V and 5 bases from J, leaving 7 bases between. CDR3 length equals 11 residues. This CDR3 is CASISVDTQYF. The CDR3 DNA sequence: TGTGCCAGCATCTCGGTAGATACGCAGTATTTT.

The chain links TRBV25-1 to TRBJ2-6; D is possibly TRBD1 (7 bases). Trimming left V 4 bases short and J 0 bases short, with 10 bases between. The CDR3 spans 16 residues. Germline V lookup: CDR1 MGHDK, CDR2 SYGVNS. The CDR3: CASSGGDSSGANVLTF. CDR3 bases: TGTGCCAGCAGTGGGGGGGACAGCTCTGGGGCCAACGTCCTGACTTTC.

The V call is TRBV7-2, the J call TRBJ1-3; D is possibly TRBD1 (5 bases). Germline CDR1 is SGHTA and CDR2 is FQGNSA. This CDR3 spans 15 amino acids. Deletions cut 4 bases from V and 4 bases from J, with 14 bases between. This CDR3 is CASSSGPGDGNTIYF. The CDR3 bases are TGTGCCAGCAGCTCAGGTCCGGGGGACGGAAACACCATATATTTT.

In the case of this clone: Additional DNA sequences in this sample encode the identical CDR3. The chain joins TRBV18 to TRBJ1-5, with TRBD1 as a possible D gene (5 bases). This CDR3 contains 15 residues. Between the trimmed V and J ends, which lost 3 bases and 0 bases, there was a span of 9 bases. The germline gives CDR1 KGHSH, CDR2 LQKENI. The CDR3, as DNA: TGTGCCAGCTCACCTAGACAGAGTAGCAATCAGCCCCAGCATTTT. As protein: CASSPRQSSNQPQHF. Looking up the rest from reference TRBV18 and TRBJ1-5 gives the full variable domain: NAGVMQNPRHLVRRRGQEARLRCSPMKGHSHVYWYRQLPEEGLKFMVYLQKENIIDESGMPKERFSAEFPKEGPSILRIQQVVRGDSAAYFCASSPRQSSNQPQHFGDGTRLSIL.

This rearrangement joins TRBV6-5 to TRBJ1-2, with a weak D call TRBD1 (5 bases). CDR3 length: 14 residues. The V and J ends lost 7 bases and 4 bases respectively, with 16 bases between them. In germline, CDR1 is MNHEY, CDR2 SVGAGI. The CDR3: CASTQGRGGYGYTF. CDR3 DNA: TGTGCCAGCACCCAGGGAAGGGGCGGCTATGGCTACACCTTC.